Shown below are 28 T cell receptor beta chains from a single sample sequenced in a study of graft-versus-host responses after intestinal transplantation. No antigen is known for these receptors. TCRdb's copy holds only in-frame clones and misses some; the assay was immunoSEQ multiplex PCR. The sample holds 93,000 or so clones, roughly 93% seen once. The material sequenced was unstimulated CD8+ T cells sorted from spleen or lymph node cells, taken before intestinal transplant. The receptors here all came from a human donor who received an intestinal transplant.

The rearrangement uses TRBV9 and TRBJ1-1; the D is unclear. The V end lost 0 bases, the J end lost 4 bases, and 13 bases lay between the germline ends. Germline CDR1 SGDLS, CDR2 YYNGEE. CDR3 length equals 15 residues. The DNA of the CDR3 is TGTGCCAGCAGCGTAGATATGGGATGGGGCACTGAAGCTTTCTTT. It encodes CASSVDMGWGTEAFF.

This clone was recorded once. The chain combines TRBV6-5 with TRBJ1-6; 7 nucleotides agree with TRBD1. The CDR3 is 13 residues long. Germline CDR1 reads MNHEY; CDR2 reads SVGAGI. The V segment lost 9 bases and the J segment 8 bases; nucleotides outside the gene matches: 7. The CDR3 region is CASEGAGDSPLHF. DNA of the CDR3: TGTGCCAGTGAGGGGGCCGGTGATTCACCCCTCCACTTT.

Only one count was recorded for this clone. The identical CDR3 is also encoded by other nucleotide sequences in the sample. This rearrangement joins TRBV4-1 to TRBJ2-7, with 11 bases aligning to TRBD1. This CDR3 contains 14 residues. Germline V lookup: CDR1 MGHRA, CDR2 YSYEKL. V shed 4 bases and J 3 bases; nucleotides not matched to a gene: 2. The CDR3 reads CASSPGTGGYEQYF. CDR3 nucleotides: TGCGCCAGCAGCCCCGGGACAGGGGGCTACGAGCAGTACTTC.

The chain combines TRBV4-1 with TRBJ1-2, with TRBD1 identical over 7 bases. With V trimmed by 2 bases and J by 4 bases, 4 bases remained unmatched. CDR3 size: 14 residues. CDR1 MGHRA and CDR2 YSYEKL come from the germline V gene. CDR3 in DNA: TGCGCCAGCAGCCAACCCCGGGACAGCTATGGCTACACCTTC. Its protein product is CASSQPRDSYGYTF.

The V call is TRBV13, the J call TRBJ2-1; TRBD2 aligns across 8 bases. The length of the CDR3 is 20 residues. After removal of 4 bases from V and 0 bases from J, the junction contained 17 bases not matched to a gene. Germline assignment: CDR1 PRHDT and CDR2 FYEKMQ (reference sequence). CDR3 in DNA: TGTGCCAGCAGCTCAAAATATACAGTAACTAGCGGCCTCTCCTACAATGAGCAGTTCTTC. Its protein product is CASSSKYTVTSGLSYNEQFF.

J is TRBJ1-1 and V is TRBV6-5; perhaps TRBD1 as D (5 bases). V was cut by 7 bases and J by 0 bases, with 15 bases left in between. There are 15 residues in the CDR3. Germline loops: CDR1 MNHEY, CDR2 SVGAGI. CDR3 in amino acids: CASIEGYIMNTEAFF. The CDR3, as DNA: TGTGCCAGCATCGAGGGGTATATAATGAACACTGAAGCTTTCTTT.

The chain links TRBV7-9 to TRBJ2-3; D unclear. Germline CDR1 and CDR2: SEHNR and FQNEAQ (reference sequence). The germline V and J ends were trimmed by 3 bases and 7 bases, with 14 bases remaining between them. The CDR3 is made up of 14 amino acids. The CDR3 DNA sequence: TGTGCCAGCAGCTTCCCCCTCTACGACTATACGCAGTATTTT. This translates into CASSFPLYDYTQYF.

The chain carries TRBV10-3 and TRBJ1-1, with 9 bases lining up with TRBD1. The CDR3 spans 15 residues. In germline, CDR1 is ENHRY, CDR2 SYGVKD. Unmatched junction bases numbered 6, after V lost 6 bases and J lost 1 base. CDR3 residues: CAIRSPGQGNTEAFF. Here the CDR3 DNA reads TGTGCCATCAGGTCCCCGGGACAGGGGAACACTGAAGCTTTCTTT.

The rearrangement joins TRBV20-1 to TRBJ1-2; D call uncertain. Trimming removed 1 base at V and 5 bases at J, with 5 bases between. The CDR3 extends over 11 amino acids. CDR1 and CDR2 from the germline V gene are DFQATT and SNEGSKA (reference sequence). The CDR3 DNA is TGCAGTGCTAGAGTTGATTATGGCTACACCTTC. Translation: CSARVDYGYTF.

This chain links TRBV10-3 with TRBJ2-5; 8 nucleotides agree with TRBD1. The DNA end favors TRBJ2-7, so the J call may be wrong. The CDR3 extends over 18 amino acids. The germline gives CDR1 ENHRY, CDR2 SYGVKD. This CDR3 reads CAISESKLQGVQSYEQYF. DNA of the CDR3: TGTGCCATCAGTGAGTCCAAACTACAGGGGGTTCAGTCCTACGAGCAGTACTTC.

This chain joins TRBV4-1 and TRBJ2-3; no reliable D call. V gave up 3 bases and J gave up 5 bases, with 6 bases separating them. CDR3 length equals 12 residues. CDR1 and CDR2 (germline): MGHRA, YSYEKL. The CDR3 reads CASSQPRDTQYF. CDR3 coding DNA: TGCGCCAGCAGCCAGCCTAGAGATACGCAGTATTTT.

The chain employs TRBV10-3 and TRBJ2-7; 7 bases align to TRBD1. The CDR3 is 14 residues long. V trimming: 5 bases; J trimming: 4 bases; junction bases outside the gene matches: 8. Germline-derived CDR1 and CDR2 are ENHRY and SYGVKD. CDR3 bases: TGTGCCATCAGTCCCCCGGGACAGAGTTACGAGCAGTACTTC. Translating gives CAISPPGQSYEQYF.

The CDR3, as DNA: TGTGCCAGCTGTGGAGGCGGGGTTCGGAGCTTCTACAATGAGCAGTTCTTC. This gives the protein CASCGGGVRSFYNEQFF. V is TRBV13 and J is TRBJ2-1; perhaps TRBD2 as D (6 bases). The CDR3 totals 17 residues. V lost 8 bases to trimming and J lost 3 bases, with 23 bases between them. CDR1 is PRHDT, CDR2 FYEKMQ, per germline (reference sequence).

This clone was seen a single time. The rearrangement uses TRBV2 and TRBJ1-1; D ambiguous. The V end was cut by 7 bases, the J end by 4 bases, with 16 bases between. The CDR3 runs 14 residues. Germline values: CDR1 SNHLY, CDR2 FYNNEI. DNA of the CDR3: TGTGCCAGCAATGGGGATTTTATGGGCACTGAAGCTTTCTTT. This gives the protein CASNGDFMGTEAFF.

CDR3 in DNA: TGTGCCAGCAGTTACGGGACTAGCCCTGACAATGAGCAGTTCTTC. Amino acid sequence: CASSYGTSPDNEQFF. This chain uses TRBV6-5 with TRBJ2-1; 9 bases are shared with TRBD2. CDR3 length: 15 residues. Trimming took 2 bases from V and 5 from J; bases not matched to a gene: 4. CDR1 and CDR2 (germline): MNHEY, SVGAGI.

The chain is built from TRBV9 and TRBJ1-1; D not resolved. Germline assignment: CDR1 SGDLS and CDR2 YYNGEE. The V gene lost 3 bases and the J gene lost 4 bases, with 10 bases spanning the gap. This CDR3 comprises 13 residues. CDR3 coding DNA: TGTGCCAGCAGCGAAGGGAAACGCACTGAAGCTTTCTTT. It specifies CASSEGKRTEAFF.

CDR3 nucleotides: TGTGCCAGCAGCCTGGGGACTTACACTGAAGCTTTCTTT. Amino acids: CASSLGTYTEAFF. The chain carries TRBV7-6 and TRBJ1-1, with a tentative D call TRBD1 (5 bases). With 5 bases removed from V and 3 bases from J, the gap between germline ends came to 10 bases. The germline CDR1 and CDR2 sequences are SGHVS and FNYEAQ. The CDR3 is 13 amino acids.

The rearrangement joins TRBV6-5 to TRBJ2-5, with 10 bases matching TRBD2. The germline V gene has CDR1 MNHEY and CDR2 SVGAGI. Trimming cost V 6 bases and J 1 base; bases outside gene matches: 5. The CDR3 is 15 residues long. The CDR3 is CASSHSGGLQETQYF. CDR3 in DNA: TGTGCCAGCAGCCATAGCGGGGGGCTCCAAGAGACCCAGTACTTC.

As DNA, the CDR3 is TGCGCCAGCAGCCAGACTAGCCTGGGCGGAAATACGCAGTATTTT. This gives the protein CASSQTSLGGNTQYF. This chain joins TRBV4-1 and TRBJ2-3, with TRBD2 identical over 7 bases. The germline V gene has CDR1 MGHRA and CDR2 YSYEKL. The CDR3 covers 15 residues. V was clipped by 3 bases and J by 7 bases; unmatched bases: 10.

The rearrangement links TRBV10-3 to TRBJ1-2, with 7 nucleotides matching TRBD1. The CDR3 sequence is 16 residues long. J lost 0 bases, V lost 3 bases, and 7 bases had no gene match. Per the germline V gene, CDR1 is ENHRY and CDR2 is SYGVKD. The CDR3 DNA reads TGTGCCATCAGTGACTCTGGGACAGCGACTAACTATGGCTACACCTTC. Protein product: CAISDSGTATNYGYTF.

In regard to this clone: Distinct nucleotide sequences in the sample also encode this CDR3. The J gene is TRBJ1-1, the V gene TRBV7-9; D call uncertain. This CDR3 contains 13 residues. Trimming took off 2 bases at V and 1 base at J, with 5 bases between the two ends. The germline gives CDR1 SEHNR, CDR2 FQNEAQ (reference sequence). The CDR3, as DNA: TGTGCCAGCAGCTTACTCTCGAACACTGAAGCTTTCTTT. It translates to CASSLLSNTEAFF.

This clone has just one count. The chain is built from TRBV7-9 and TRBJ1-2, with D possibly matching TRBD1 (6 bases). V gave up 7 bases and J gave up 2 bases, with 17 bases separating them. CDR3 length equals 15 residues. Germline assignment: CDR1 SEHNR and CDR2 FQNEAQ (reference sequence). The CDR3 sequence is CASISSQGANYGYTF. DNA of the CDR3: TGTGCCAGCATCTCCTCACAGGGCGCAAACTATGGCTACACCTTC. Using reference TRBV7-9 and TRBJ1-2 for the parts outside the CDR3, the full variable domain is DTGVSQNPRHKITKRGQNVTFRCDPISEHNRLYWYRQTLGQGPEFLTYFQNEAQLEKSRLLSDRFSAERPKGSFSTLEIQRTEQGDSAMYLCASISSQGANYGYTFGSGTRLTVV.

This clone has more than one count but fewer than ten. The rearrangement links TRBV4-1 to TRBJ1-2; the D gene is possibly TRBD1 (5 bases). CDR1 is MGHRA and CDR2 is YSYEKL in the germline V gene. The CDR3 totals 13 residues. V shed 1 base and J shed 7 bases, with 10 bases lying between them. Written as DNA, the CDR3 is TGCGCCAGCAGCCAAGCAGGGAGATCTGGCTACACCTTC. Amino acids: CASSQAGRSGYTF.

As DNA, the CDR3 is TGTGCCTCGGCTACAATCCGGGACCCGCGTGAAAAACTGTTTTTT. Translating gives CASATIRDPREKLFF. The rearrangement joins TRBV30 to TRBJ1-4, with D perhaps TRBD1 (5 bases). Germline V gives CDR1 GTSNPN, CDR2 SVGIG (reference sequence). This CDR3 is built from 15 residues. Trimming cost V 7 bases and J 7 bases, with 22 bases left between them.

This chain links TRBV7-8 with TRBJ2-7, with TRBD1 identical over 8 bases. The CDR3 has 13 amino acids. Germline CDR1 SGHVS, CDR2 FQNEAQ. With 1 base clipped from V and 5 bases from J, the junction kept 1 base outside the gene matches. The CDR3 loop reads CASSLDRGNEQYF. For the CDR3, the DNA is TGTGCCAGCAGCTTAGACAGGGGGAACGAGCAGTACTTC. Full variable domain (rest looked up from reference TRBV7-8 and TRBJ2-7): GAGVSQSPRYKVAKRGQDVALRCDPISGHVSLFWYQQALGQGPEFLTYFQNEAQLDKSGLPSDRFFAERPEGSVSTLKIQRTQQEDSAVYLCASSLDRGNEQYFGPGTRLTVT.

The rearrangement uses TRBV19 and TRBJ1-1; unclear D gene. Germline loops: CDR1 LNHDA, CDR2 SQIVND (reference sequence). V shed 3 bases and J shed 3 bases, with 8 bases lying between them. This CDR3 spans 13 amino acids. The CDR3 here is CASSIRRDTEAFF. The CDR3 region has the DNA TGTGCCAGTAGTATCCGTAGGGACACTGAAGCTTTCTTT.

The chain combines TRBV7-9 with TRBJ2-3, with D tentatively TRBD1 or TRBD2 (5 bases each). Germline CDR1 is SEHNR and CDR2 is FQNEAQ (reference sequence). The CDR3 runs 14 residues. V gave up 5 bases and J gave up 5 bases, with 14 bases separating them. CDR3 sequence reads: CASSRPGRRDTQYF. Here the CDR3 DNA reads TGTGCCAGCAGCCGCCCGGGACGCAGAGATACGCAGTATTTT. The variable domain in full, with the rest retrieved from reference TRBV7-9 and TRBJ2-3, is DTGVSQNPRHKITKRGQNVTFRCDPISEHNRLYWYRQTLGQGPEFLTYFQNEAQLEKSRLLSDRFSAERPKGSFSTLEIQRTEQGDSAMYLCASSRPGRRDTQYFGPGTRLTVL.

The rearrangement uses TRBV15 and TRBJ1-3; 9 bases line up with TRBD1. This CDR3 has 15 residues. CDR1 and CDR2 from the germline V gene are LNHNV and YYDKDF (reference sequence). The J segment lost 1 base and the V segment lost 3 bases, leaving 1 base of the junction unmatched. CDR3: CATSSDRGSGNTIYF. The DNA for the CDR3 is TGTGCCACCAGCAGTGACAGGGGGTCTGGAAACACCATATATTTT.